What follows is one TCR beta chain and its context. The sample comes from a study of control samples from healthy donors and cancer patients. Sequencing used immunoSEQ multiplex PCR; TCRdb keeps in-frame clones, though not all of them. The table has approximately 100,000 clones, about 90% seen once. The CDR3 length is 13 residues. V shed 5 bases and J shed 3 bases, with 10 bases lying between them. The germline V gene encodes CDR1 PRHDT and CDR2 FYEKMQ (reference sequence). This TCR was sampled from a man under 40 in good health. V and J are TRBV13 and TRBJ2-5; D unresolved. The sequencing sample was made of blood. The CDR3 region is CASSPDEEETQYF. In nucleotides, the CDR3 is TGTGCCAGCAGCCCGGACGAAGAAGAGACCCAGTACTTC.